This note documents a single T cell receptor beta chain sequence. In the study's own analysis: Amplifying reference gene primers gave estimates of nucleated cell counts. This table comes from immunoSEQ multiplex PCR, and its TCRdb copy is limited to in-frame clones, with some not included. Clone size and V and J calls were adopted from that table, with D and trimming inferred from the DNA. The sample shows 240,000 or so clones, 82% of them seen only once. This specimen comes from a study of blood T cell repertoires in COVID-19. Study-level background: The origin of the acute and convalescent COVID-19 samples was the United States, Italy and Spain. The analysed material was cDNA or gDNA that came from T cells, B-cell-depleted T cells, or PBMCs.

Input material: peripheral blood. This TCR was sampled from a woman aged 55 to 70 with active or convalescent COVID-19.

CDR3 bases: TGTGCCAGCCGCGGGGCTTATAATTCACCCCTCCACTTT. This sequence encodes CASRGAYNSPLHF. The chain joins TRBV7-8 to TRBJ1-6; possible D gene TRBD1, 5 bases. Germline CDR1 SGHVS, CDR2 FQNEAQ. Between the trimmed V and J ends, which lost 8 bases and 4 bases, there was a span of 9 bases. The length of the CDR3 is 13 residues.